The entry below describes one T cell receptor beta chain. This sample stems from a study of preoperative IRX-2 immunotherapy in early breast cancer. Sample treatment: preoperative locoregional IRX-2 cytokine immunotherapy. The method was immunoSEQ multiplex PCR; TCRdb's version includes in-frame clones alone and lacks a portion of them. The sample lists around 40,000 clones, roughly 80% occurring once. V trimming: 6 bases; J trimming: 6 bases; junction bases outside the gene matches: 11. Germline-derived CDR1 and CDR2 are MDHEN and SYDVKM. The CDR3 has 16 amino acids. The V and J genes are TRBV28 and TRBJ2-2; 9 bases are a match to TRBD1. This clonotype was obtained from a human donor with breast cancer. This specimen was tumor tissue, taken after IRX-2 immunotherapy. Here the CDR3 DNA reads TGTGCCAGCAGGAAGGGGGGACAGGGAGCCGCCGGGGAGCTGTTTTTT. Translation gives CASRKGGQGAAGELFF.